This T cell receptor beta chain was identified during a study of Tregs in tolerant kidney transplant recipients. Thawed PBMCs were FACS-sorted into unstimulated CD4+CD25+CD127- regulatory T cells, CD4+CD25- non-regulatory cells, CD4 and CD8 cells. Deletions cut 4 bases from V and 8 bases from J, with 11 bases between. The CDR3 contains 13 residues. Germline loops: CDR1 KGHSH, CDR2 LQKENI. Assay: immunoSEQ multiplex PCR; the TCRdb copy retains only in-frame clones and omits some. The data show 200,000 to 300,000 clones, roughly 84% seen once. This receptor was identified in a human donor in good health. V usage is TRBV18 and J usage is TRBJ1-4, with D maybe TRBD1 (6 bases). What was sequenced was CD4+ T cells from blood. CDR3 residues: CASSRGADEKLFF. In nucleotides, the CDR3 is TGTGCCAGCTCACGGGGGGCTGACGAAAAACTGTTTTTT.